These T cell receptor beta chains were read from a single sample in a study of blood T cell repertoires in COVID-19. Libraries were prepared by immunoSEQ multiplex PCR; TCRdb keeps only in-frame clonotypes and omits some of them. The sample consists of 200,000 to 250,000 clones, about four fifths of them appearing once. Sequences were obtained from peripheral blood. The receptors shown here come from a woman younger than 35 with acute or convalescent COVID-19. The CDR3 runs from the conserved cysteine through the conserved F or W. A D gene is named only where the DNA matches it firmly. Rows give clone size only sometimes, using once, few, many, or a class for an expanded clone.

CDR3 DNA	CDR3 protein	clone size	J gene	D gene	V gene
TGTGCCAGCAGGGGGACAGGGGGCCGCAACTATGGCTACACCTTC	CASRGTGGRNYGYTF	.	TRBJ1-2	TRBD1	TRBV2
TGTGCCAGCAGACTCGGACTAGCGGGGAAGACCCAGTACTTC	CASRLGLAGKTQYF	.	TRBJ2-5	TRBD2	TRBV6-5
TGTGCCAGCAGTTCGGTAACAGGTGGGCGAAAAAACATTCAGTACTTC	CASSSVTGGRKNIQYF	.	TRBJ2-4	.	TRBV6-2/TRBV6-3
TGTGCCAGCAGCGCCCGACTAGCGGGCGGGGAGCTGTTTTTT	CASSARLAGGELFF	.	TRBJ2-2	TRBD2	TRBV7-2
TGTGCCAGCAGTCCAGGATTTACCACCGGGGAGCTGTTTTTT	CASSPGFTTGELFF	once	TRBJ2-2	.	TRBV6-5
TGTGCCTGGAGTGCGGACTCGGGAGAAAAACTGTTTTTT	CAWSADSGEKLFF	.	TRBJ1-4	.	TRBV30
TGTGCCAGCAGTCAGGGCGGGAGGGCGTACAATGAGCAGTTCTTC	CASSQGGRAYNEQFF	.	TRBJ2-1	TRBD2	TRBV6-5
TGTGCCAGCAGCTTATTGGAGGGGCGGAATGAGCAGTTCTTC	CASSLLEGRNEQFF	.	TRBJ2-1	.	TRBV11-2
TGTGCCAGCAGCCGTAAGCGGGACCTTCAAGAGACCCAGTACTTC	CASSRKRDLQETQYF	.	TRBJ2-5	TRBD2	TRBV6-9
TGCAGCGTTGAAGACAACGGGACCCAGTACTTC	CSVEDNGTQYF	many	TRBJ2-5	.	TRBV29-1
TGTGCCAGCAGACAGGGCAGCGTCAATGAGCAGTTCTTC	CASRQGSVNEQFF	.	TRBJ2-1	.	TRBV6-5
TGTGCCACGAGAGACAGAGCAGGGGTCGGGGAGCTGTTTTTT	CATRDRAGVGELFF	few	TRBJ2-2	.	TRBV7-8
TGTGCCAGCAGTGAATACTTCCAAACCGTAGACAGGGGGGGAGCTTTCTTT	CASSEYFQTVDRGGAFF	.	TRBJ1-1	TRBD1	TRBV25-1
TGCGCCAGCAGCATAGGACAGGGGGGGACCCAGTACTTC	CASSIGQGGTQYF	.	TRBJ2-5	TRBD1	TRBV5-1
TGTGCCAGCAGCCCGGGACTAGCGGGAGGGCAATCCTACGAGCAGTACTTC	CASSPGLAGGQSYEQYF	.	TRBJ2-7	TRBD2	TRBV5-6
TGTGCCAGCAGGGAGCGGGAGGGCCAAGGTGAGCAGTTCTTC	CASREREGQGEQFF	.	TRBJ2-1	TRBD2	TRBV25-1
TGTGCCAGCAGTTACTCCAGGTGGCCCGGGGAGCTGTTTTTT	CASSYSRWPGELFF	few	TRBJ2-2	.	TRBV6-2/TRBV6-3
TGTGCCAGCAGTTCCCTCCCCGGACTAGCGGGAGAACCTCAGGACAATGAGCAGTTCTTC	CASSSLPGLAGEPQDNEQFF	.	TRBJ2-1	TRBD2	TRBV6-2/TRBV6-3
TGTGCCAGCAGCCAACCGGGACTACACACCGGGGAGCTGTTTTTT	CASSQPGLHTGELFF	.	TRBJ2-2	TRBD2	TRBV9
TGTGCCAGCAGTTACTCCGGGGGGCAGAATTCACCCCTCCACTTT	CASSYSGGQNSPLHF	.	TRBJ1-6	.	TRBV6-2/TRBV6-3
TGCAGCGTTGCCGGACAGCCTTGGGAGACCCAGTACTTC	CSVAGQPWETQYF	.	TRBJ2-5	.	TRBV29-1
TGTGCCACCAGCAGAGGGCTAGCGGGAGAGAACGAGCAGTACTTC	CATSRGLAGENEQYF	.	TRBJ2-7	TRBD2	TRBV15
TGTGCCAGCAGACGAGAGGGAAAACTGTTTTTT	CASRREGKLFF	.	TRBJ1-4	.	TRBV7-2
TGTGCCAGCAGCAACCCGGGGGGAGGGATGTATGGCTACACCTTC	CASSNPGGGMYGYTF	.	TRBJ1-2	.	TRBV14
TGCGCCAGCAGCCTGTCTGAATGGGGCACGGAGAGAGAGACCCAGTACTTC	CASSLSEWGTERETQYF	.	TRBJ2-5	.	TRBV4-1
TGTGCCAGCATCCCGACAGGGAACTATGGTACTGAAAAACTGTTTTTT	CASIPTGNYGTEKLFF	.	TRBJ1-4	TRBD1	TRBV2
TGTGCCAGCTCACCGGCCCCTAGCTTCAATGAGCAGTTCTTC	CASSPAPSFNEQFF	.	TRBJ2-1	.	TRBV18
TGTGCCAGCAGCCTCCCGGGGGAAGTAATGTACAATGAGCAGTTCTTC	CASSLPGEVMYNEQFF	.	TRBJ2-1	.	TRBV5-6
TGTGCCTGGAATGGACAGGGGAATTCACCCCTCCACTTT	CAWNGQGNSPLHF	.	TRBJ1-6	TRBD1	TRBV30
TGTGCCTGGAGTAAGGTGGGGAGCTCCTACGAGCAGTACTTC	CAWSKVGSSYEQYF	.	TRBJ2-7	.	TRBV30
TGTGCCAGCAGTGGTCACCGGGACAGGGGGATCAGTTTCGGCTACAATGAGCAGTTCTTC	CASSGHRDRGISFGYNEQFF	.	TRBJ2-1	TRBD1	TRBV6-2/TRBV6-3
TGTGCCAGCAGTTATTGGAGGTCGGGGTCGGACGAGCAGTACTTC	CASSYWRSGSDEQYF	.	TRBJ2-7	.	TRBV28
TGTGCCAGCAGTTACGGACAGGGGGCTAACTATGGCTACACCTTC	CASSYGQGANYGYTF	.	TRBJ1-2	TRBD1	TRBV7-3
TGTGCCAGCGGACCGACAGTTAACTATGGCTACACCTTC	CASGPTVNYGYTF	.	TRBJ1-2	.	TRBV6-5
TGTGCCAGCAGCTTGGACAGGAACACTGAAGCTTTCTTT	CASSLDRNTEAFF	many	TRBJ1-1	.	TRBV5-4
TGTGCCATCAGGGCTAGCGGGAGGCCCGATGGGCAGTACTTC	CAIRASGRPDGQYF	.	TRBJ2-7	TRBD2	TRBV10-3
TGTGCCAGCAGTACAGGGGGCCCTGAAGCTTTCTTT	CASSTGGPEAFF	.	TRBJ1-1	TRBD1	TRBV6-5
TGTGCCAGCAGCCCCCGGAGGGGCGGTGGCGAGCAGTACTTC	CASSPRRGGGEQYF	.	TRBJ2-7	.	TRBV9
TGCGCCAGCAGCAGGCTGGGCAGCTCTGGGGCCAACGTCCTGACTTTC	CASSRLGSSGANVLTF	.	TRBJ2-6	.	TRBV5-1
TGTGCCAGCAGTTATTCCGGGGACAATGAGCAGTTCTTC	CASSYSGDNEQFF	.	TRBJ2-1	.	TRBV6-5